A single sample gave rise to the 19 T cell receptor beta chains below, sequenced in a study of CD8 T cells in Susac syndrome. RNA in amounts of about 0.5 to 1 ug was reverse transcribed with random hexamers. Each CDR3 protein gets one entry after TCRdb re-called the immunoSEQ multiplex PCR reads with MiXCR. In the table there are over 300,000 distinct CDR3 sequences, about 92% of which are singletons. Sequenced material: CD4+ T cells from PBMCs. The receptors shown here come from a human donor with multiple sclerosis.

J is TRBJ2-7 and V is TRBV19, with 8 bases identical to TRBD2. The CDR3 contains 17 residues. Per the germline V gene, CDR1 is LNHDA and CDR2 is SQIVND (reference sequence). V lost 3 bases to trimming and J lost 4 bases; unmatched junction nucleotides: 14. The CDR3 coding sequence is TGTGCCAGTAGTATCATCCCGAGCGGGGGACGGGGTTACGAGCAGTACTTC. Translation gives CASSIIPSGGRGYEQYF. The variable domain in full, completed from reference TRBV19 and TRBJ2-7, reads DGGITQSPKYLFRKEGQNVTLSCEQNLNHDAMYWYRQDPGQGLRLIYYSQIVNDFQKGDIAEGYSVSREKKESFPLTVTSAQKNPTAFYLCASSIIPSGGRGYEQYFGPGTRLTVT.

The genes are TRBV20-1 and TRBJ2-3; 11 bases map to TRBD2. CDR1 and CDR2 (germline): DFQATT, SNEGSKA (reference sequence). This CDR3 contains 15 residues. V lost 5 bases, J lost 5 bases, and 9 bases stayed unmatched. The CDR3 bases are TGCAGTGCTCCCAAACTAGCGGGAGTAAGAGATACGCAGTATTTT. Protein sequence: CSAPKLAGVRDTQYF.

The chain uses TRBV6-2 or TRBV6-3 and TRBJ1-2; TRBD1 aligns across 8 bases. Unmatched junction bases numbered 9, after V lost 2 bases and J lost 7 bases. Germline-derived CDR1 and CDR2 are MNHEY and SVGEGT. The CDR3 consists of 15 residues. The CDR3 sequence is CASSYETGVLRGYTF. The DNA of the CDR3 is TGTGCCAGCAGTTACGAGACAGGGGTTCTTCGTGGCTACACCTTC.

The V and J genes are TRBV2 and TRBJ2-1, with TRBD2 identical over 8 bases. This CDR3 has 14 residues. Germline loops: CDR1 SNHLY, CDR2 FYNNEI. The V segment lost 3 bases and the J segment 7 bases; nucleotides outside the gene matches: 5. CDR3: CASSDPGGGNEQFF. The CDR3 DNA is TGTGCCAGCAGTGATCCGGGGGGGGGAAATGAGCAGTTCTTC.

The CDR3 nucleotides read TGTGCCAGCAGCGGGATAAATCAGCCCCAGCATTTT. It encodes CASSGINQPQHF. The genes are TRBV9 and TRBJ1-5; D is unresolved. Trimming pared 3 bases from V and 4 bases from J, leaving 5 bases between. The V gene's germline CDR1 is SGDLS and CDR2 YYNGEE. The CDR3 has 12 amino acids. Looking up the rest from reference TRBV9 and TRBJ1-5 gives the full variable domain: DSGVTQTPKHLITATGQRVTLRCSPRSGDLSVYWYQQSLDQGLQFLIQYYNGEERAKGNILERFSAQQFPDLHSELNLSSLELGDSALYFCASSGINQPQHFGDGTRLSIL.

This chain's CDR3 is CASSPGRGRSGEQYF. The CDR3 DNA is TGTGCCAGCAGCCCGGGGAGGGGGCGTTCTGGCGAGCAGTACTTC. The J gene is TRBJ2-7, the V gene TRBV6-5; D possibly uses TRBD1 or TRBD2 (7 bases each). Germline V gives CDR1 MNHEY, CDR2 SVGAGI. The CDR3 covers 15 residues. The ends were cut back, 6 bases at V and 6 bases at J, with 21 bases in the middle.

Remarks on this clonotype: Because the CDR3's place on the DNA is in doubt, the DNA is left out and the CDR3 is given as listed by TCRdb. The J gene is TRBJ1-2, the V gene TRBV6-6. The V gene's germline CDR1 is MNHNY and CDR2 SVGAGI (reference sequence). Both ends counted, the CDR3 spans 13 residues. CDR3 sequence: CASSSSTDYGYTF.

The gene calls are TRBV20-1 and TRBJ2-5, with D unresolved. Germline CDR1 DFQATT, CDR2 SNEGSKA (reference sequence). This CDR3 has 14 residues. The ends were cut back, 5 bases at V and 4 bases at J, with 17 bases in the middle. CDR3 sequence reads: CSAHGPGKRETQYF. The CDR3 coding sequence is TGCAGTGCTCACGGGCCGGGCAAAAGAGAGACCCAGTACTTC.

The chain joins TRBV7-3 to TRBJ2-5; 10 positions match TRBD2. The V gene end was trimmed by 0 bases and the J gene end by 4 bases; junction bases not matched to a gene: 2. This CDR3 contains 15 residues. CDR1 is SGHTA, CDR2 FQGTGA, per germline. The CDR3 nucleotides are TGTGCCAGCAGCTTAACCAGACTAGCGGGAGAGACCCAGTACTTC. Translating it yields CASSLTRLAGETQYF.

This clonotype was seen a single time. This chain connects TRBV12-3 or TRBV12-4 to TRBJ2-1, with TRBD2 matching over 7 bases. This CDR3 region has 15 residues. Trimming cost V 5 bases and J 4 bases; bases outside gene matches: 8. CDR3 DNA: TGTGCCAGCAGTCCCCGGGCGGGGGTTTACAATGAGCAGTTCTTC. Amino acid sequence: CASSPRAGVYNEQFF.

The rearrangement joins TRBV4-1 to TRBJ2-7, with 14 positions matching TRBD2. The CDR3 totals 17 residues. Germline V gene data show CDR1 as MGHRA and CDR2 as YSYEKL. Trimming removed 4 bases from V and 5 bases from J; junction bases left unmatched: 10. The CDR3: CASSRGTSGSFAHEQYF. The CDR3 nucleotides are TGCGCCAGCAGCCGAGGGACTAGCGGGAGTTTCGCCCACGAGCAGTACTTC.

This chain uses TRBV20-1 with TRBJ1-1, with D uncertain. Germline CDR1 reads DFQATT; CDR2 reads SNEGSKA (reference sequence). The CDR3 is made up of 15 amino acids. V lost 3 bases and J 0 bases, leaving 14 bases between the germline ends. The CDR3 nucleotides are TGCAGTGCTAGGCCCCAGGTTCCTATGAACACTGAAGCTTTCTTT. Encoded protein: CSARPQVPMNTEAFF.

The rearrangement uses TRBV7-3 and TRBJ2-3; the D gene is possibly TRBD2 (6 bases). V lost 5 bases, J lost 4 bases, and 13 bases lay in between. The CDR3 consists of 14 residues. The germline V gene has CDR1 SGHTA and CDR2 FQGTGA. In DNA, the CDR3 is TGTGCCAGCAGCCCGACAACTAGCCCAGATACGCAGTATTTT. Translation gives CASSPTTSPDTQYF.

The chain carries TRBV6-4 and TRBJ1-2; tentative D call: TRBD1 (5 bases). This CDR3 contains 15 residues. The V and J ends lost 6 bases and 6 bases respectively, with 20 bases between them. Germline loops: CDR1 MRHNA, CDR2 SNTAGT. The CDR3 loop is CASSLDLAGRDGYTF. The CDR3 nucleotides read TGTGCCAGCAGCCTCGACCTGGCAGGGCGGGATGGCTACACCTTC.

This chain joins TRBV27 and TRBJ2-1; D is uncertain. This CDR3 contains 13 residues. Germline V gene lookup returns CDR1 MNHEY and CDR2 SMNVEV (reference sequence). V was cut by 3 bases and J by 5 bases, with 8 bases left in between. The CDR3 loop reads CASSFSVNNEQFF. The CDR3 DNA follows: TGTGCCAGCAGTTTCTCGGTGAACAATGAGCAGTTCTTC.

The rearrangement uses TRBV9 and TRBJ2-5; no reliable D call. Per the germline V gene, CDR1 is SGDLS and CDR2 is YYNGEE. V was clipped by 0 bases and J by 2 bases, with 8 bases between them. The CDR3 totals 14 residues. DNA for the CDR3: TGTGCCAGCAGCGTAGGCCCATCGCAAGAGACCCAGTACTTC. It encodes CASSVGPSQETQYF. Full variable domain (outside the CDR3, taken from reference TRBV9 and TRBJ2-5): DSGVTQTPKHLITATGQRVTLRCSPRSGDLSVYWYQQSLDQGLQFLIQYYNGEERAKGNILERFSAQQFPDLHSELNLSSLELGDSALYFCASSVGPSQETQYFGPGTRLLVL.

CDR3 loop: CASSPPNNGYNEQFF. The CDR3 DNA follows: TGTGCCAGCTCACCACCGAACAACGGTTACAATGAGCAGTTCTTC. This sequence joins TRBV18 and TRBJ2-1; no clear D. Trimming left V 0 bases short and J 4 bases short, with 10 bases between. Germline values: CDR1 KGHSH, CDR2 LQKENI. CDR3 length: 15 residues.

This sequence joins TRBV15 and TRBJ2-1; D possibly matches TRBD1 or TRBD2 (5 bases each). CDR3 size: 16 residues. Per germline, CDR1 LNHNV and CDR2 YYDKDF (reference sequence). Trimming stripped 2 bases from V and 0 bases from J, with 11 bases between. The CDR3 region is CATSRPWGSSYNEQFF. Written as DNA, the CDR3 is TGTGCCACCAGCAGACCCTGGGGGAGCTCCTACAATGAGCAGTTCTTC.

The V gene is TRBV7-2, the J gene TRBJ1-1, with 8 bases fitting TRBD1. V gave up 4 bases and J gave up 4 bases; unmatched junction bases: 8. Per the germline V gene, CDR1 is SGHTA and CDR2 is FQGNSA. The CDR3 extends over 15 amino acids. The CDR3 DNA is TGTGCCAGCAGCTCCTTCGGACAGGGAGGCACTGAAGCTTTCTTT. It specifies CASSSFGQGGTEAFF. Using reference TRBV7-2 and TRBJ1-1 for the parts outside the CDR3, the full variable domain is GAGVSQSPSNKVTEKGKDVELRCDPISGHTALYWYRQSLGQGLEFLIYFQGNSAPDKSGLPSDRFSAERTGGSVSTLTIQRTQQEDSAVYLCASSSFGQGGTEAFFGQGTRLTVV.